These T cell receptor beta chains were read from a single sample in a study of OX40 agonist ivuxolimab in advanced cancers. Measured with immunoSEQ multiplex PCR; TCRdb has only the in-frame clones, and not every one. Counted here are fewer than 45,000 clones, around 90% occurring once; the ten biggest clones make up about 13%. This material consisted of CD4+ or CD8+ T cells sorted from blood, taken in a trial of the OX40 agonist ivuxolimab. These receptors were taken from an adult with an advanced solid tumor such as melanoma, head and neck, liver or kidney cancer. Both conserved end residues are part of each CDR3.

j_call | v_call | cdr3_aa
TRBJ2-3 | TRBV28 | CASRMGQGSTDTQYF
TRBJ2-1 | TRBV2 | CASRLAGQYNEQFF
TRBJ2-5 | TRBV6-6 | CASRAGLFETQYF
TRBJ2-7 | TRBV28 | CASSFSVYEQYF
TRBJ1-1 | TRBV29-1 | CSVEPGQGHPNTEAFF
TRBJ2-5 | TRBV4-1 | CASSQVKSTQETQYF
TRBJ2-5 | TRBV5-6 | CASSLVREETQYF
TRBJ2-1 | TRBV9 | CASSPPGLAGWNEQFF
TRBJ2-1 | TRBV7-9 | CASRLSYEQFF
TRBJ2-5 | TRBV27 | CASSPGLDFQETQYF
TRBJ2-3 | TRBV7-9 | CASSRLAPRTDTQYF